Shown below are 19 T cell receptor beta chains from a single sample sequenced in a study of response to subunit inactivated influenza vaccine. TCRdb redid the calling of the RT-PCR reads with MiXCR, one entry per CDR3 protein. The data hold under 850,000 distinct CDR3 sequences, with about a fifth observed a single time. Sample: PBMCs from blood, taken less than 6 days after vaccination. These receptors came from a man aged 45-60 years who received an inactivated influenza vaccine.

CDR3 bases: TGTGCCAGCAGCTTAGTGGGGGGGATCAATGAGCAGTTCTTC. Protein sequence: CASSLVGGINEQFF. The genes are TRBV11-2 and TRBJ2-1; TRBD2 aligns across 7 bases. CDR1 SGHAT and CDR2 FQNNGV come from the germline V gene. The CDR3 is made up of 14 amino acids. Germline trimming cut 1 base from V and 6 bases from J; bases unmatched to any gene: 3.

The chain has TRBV4-2 and TRBJ1-5; no definite D call. There are 16 residues in the CDR3. The V and J ends lost 0 bases and 4 bases respectively, with 13 bases between them. Germline-derived CDR1 and CDR2 are LGHNA and YNFKEQ. The CDR3 sequence is CASSQDGTTTNQPQHF. The CDR3 DNA follows: TGTGCCAGCAGCCAAGATGGCACTACTACAAATCAGCCCCAGCATTTT.

This clonotype was found a few times. This sequence joins TRBV13 and TRBJ2-1; 11 bases agree with TRBD1. The V gene's germline CDR1 is PRHDT and CDR2 FYEKMQ (reference sequence). V lost 4 bases and J lost 4; bases outside the gene matches: 6. This CDR3 is built from 16 residues. CDR3 bases: TGTGCCAGCAGCTCTGGACAGGGGGCTAGGTACAATGAGCAGTTCTTC. Protein: CASSSGQGARYNEQFF.

A few counts support this clonotype. The rearrangement uses TRBV5-1 and TRBJ2-1, with 11 bases that match TRBD2. The CDR3 length is 15 residues. Per germline, CDR1 SGHRS and CDR2 YFSETQ. V lost 4 bases, J lost 8 bases, and 8 bases stayed unmatched. Here the CDR3 reads CASSLAGGGIDEQFF. The DNA of the CDR3 is TGCGCCAGCAGCCTAGCGGGAGGTGGGATCGATGAGCAGTTCTTC.

This clonotype was picked up a small number of times. The chain is built from TRBV5-1 and TRBJ2-2; D is unclear. V lost 2 bases and J 0 bases, leaving 11 bases between the germline ends. The length of the CDR3 is 16 residues. Germline V gene sequence: CDR1 SGHRS, CDR2 YFSETQ. CDR3 in amino acids: CASSLISSANTGELFF. The CDR3 DNA reads TGCGCCAGCAGCTTAATCTCCAGCGCGAACACCGGGGAGCTGTTTTTT.

The chain couples TRBV9 to TRBJ2-2; 9 positions match TRBD2. This CDR3 is 16 amino acids long. V gave up 0 bases and J gave up 3 bases; unmatched junction bases: 3. Per the germline V gene, CDR1 is SGDLS and CDR2 is YYNGEE. CDR3 bases: TGTGCCAGCAGCGTAGAGCGGGGGGCTTACACCGGGGAGCTGTTTTTT. It translates to CASSVERGAYTGELFF.

V is TRBV5-1 and J is TRBJ2-1; 7 bases map to TRBD1. Germline CDR1 SGHRS, CDR2 YFSETQ. The CDR3 totals 14 residues. V lost 6 bases, J lost 6 bases, and 9 bases stayed unmatched. Here the CDR3 DNA reads TGCGCCAGCATGACGGCACCAGGGGGCAATGAGCAGTTCTTC. Residues: CASMTAPGGNEQFF.

The gene calls are TRBV7-2 and TRBJ2-7; D unresolved. The ends were cut back, 5 bases at V and 0 bases at J, with 11 bases in the middle. The CDR3 contains 14 residues. Germline loops: CDR1 SGHTA, CDR2 FQGNSA. The CDR3 loop is CASSKIRSSYEQYF. CDR3 bases: TGTGCCAGCAGCAAAATCAGGAGCTCCTACGAGCAGTACTTC.

The chain employs TRBV6-1 and TRBJ1-4; D might be TRBD1 (5 bases). Germline values: CDR1 MNHNS, CDR2 SASEGT. CDR3 length equals 15 residues. Trimming removed 6 bases from V and 2 bases from J, with 13 bases in between. CDR3: CASREARGTNEKLFF. CDR3 in DNA: TGTGCCAGCAGGGAGGCTAGGGGCACTAATGAAAAACTGTTTTTT.

There are a few counts of this clonotype. The chain combines TRBV29-1 with TRBJ1-1; D ambiguous. The CDR3 extends over 13 amino acids. In germline, CDR1 is SQVTM, CDR2 ANQGSEA. Trimming took off 7 bases at V and 1 base at J, with 13 bases between the two ends. The CDR3 DNA sequence: TGCAGCGCTGAGAAGGGAGGGAACACTGAAGCTTTCTTT. Protein sequence: CSAEKGGNTEAFF.

V and J are TRBV6-5 and TRBJ2-7; D gene uncertain. The V and J ends lost 6 bases and 3 bases respectively, with 6 bases between them. This CDR3 contains 11 residues. From germline, CDR1 is MNHEY and CDR2 SVGAGI. CDR3 amino acids: CASRLRYEQYF. For the CDR3, the DNA is TGTGCCAGCAGACTTCGCTACGAGCAGTACTTC.

CDR3 region: CASSQSVSQETQYF. The CDR3 DNA sequence: TGCGCCAGCAGCCAGTCCGTTAGCCAAGAGACCCAGTACTTC. The rearrangement links TRBV4-3 to TRBJ2-5; no clear D. Germline V gene data show CDR1 as LGHNA and CDR2 as YSLEER. This CDR3 contains 14 residues. V lost 3 bases and J lost 1, with 9 bases in between.

This clonotype showed up just a few times. This chain connects TRBV20-1 to TRBJ1-1, with 11 bases that match TRBD1. The CDR3 runs 13 residues. Germline V gene data show CDR1 as DFQATT and CDR2 as SNEGSKA (reference sequence). With V trimmed by 5 bases and J by 11 bases, 10 bases remained unmatched. The chain's CDR3 is CSAVGTGGFIAFF. The CDR3 DNA sequence: TGCAGTGCTGTCGGGACAGGGGGATTTATTGCTTTCTTT.

This clonotype showed up just a few times. The chain combines TRBV9 with TRBJ2-1, with TRBD1 identical over 8 bases. This CDR3 has 16 residues. V shed 0 bases, J shed 3 bases, and the junction held 5 bases outside the gene matches. CDR1 and CDR2 from the germline V gene are SGDLS and YYNGEE. The CDR3 loop reads CASSVGGQGDYNEQFF. In DNA form, the CDR3 reads TGTGCCAGCAGCGTAGGAGGACAGGGAGACTACAATGAGCAGTTCTTC.

This clonotype was counted ten times or more. The chain employs TRBV12-3 or TRBV12-4 and TRBJ1-1, with a weak D call TRBD1 (6 bases). Deletions cut 4 bases from V and 4 bases from J, with 13 bases between. This CDR3 contains 14 residues. CDR3 protein: CASSSMAGVTEAFF. The CDR3 region has the DNA TGTGCCAGCAGTTCCATGGCAGGGGTCACTGAAGCTTTCTTT.

This clonotype was seen at least ten times. The chain is built from TRBV20-1 and TRBJ2-7; 12 nucleotides line up with TRBD1. Germline lookup yields CDR1 DFQATT and CDR2 SNEGSKA (reference sequence). The length of the CDR3 is 16 residues. With 0 bases clipped from V and 7 bases from J, the junction kept 10 bases outside the gene matches. The CDR3 reads CSARELTGQGAYEQYF. For the CDR3, the DNA is TGCAGTGCTAGAGAGCTCACGGGACAGGGGGCATATGAGCAGTACTTC.

The chain recombines TRBV7-9 with TRBJ2-5, with a weak D call TRBD1 (6 bases). V was clipped by 6 bases and J by 4 bases, with 12 bases between them. Germline-derived CDR1 and CDR2 are SEHNR and FQNEAQ (reference sequence). The CDR3 covers 13 residues. The CDR3 protein is CASRPSGVETQYF. CDR3 in DNA: TGTGCCAGCAGACCTTCAGGGGTAGAGACCCAGTACTTC. Combining the CDR3 with reference TRBV7-9 and TRBJ2-5 gives the whole variable domain DTGVSQNPRHKITKRGQNVTFRCDPISEHNRLYWYRQTLGQGPEFLTYFQNEAQLEKSRLLSDRFSAERPKGSFSTLEIQRTEQGDSAMYLCASRPSGVETQYFGPGTRLLVL.

The CDR3 nucleotides read TGTGCCAGCAGTTTAAACGGGGAGGACTACGAGCAGTACTTC. It encodes CASSLNGEDYEQYF. The chain recombines TRBV12-3 or TRBV12-4 with TRBJ2-7; maybe TRBD2 (6 bases). The V end was cut by 2 bases, the J end by 3 bases, with 11 bases between. The CDR3 is 14 amino acids.

In this sample, this clonotype turned up a few times. This sequence joins TRBV7-2 and TRBJ1-1, with D possibly TRBD1 on 6 matching bases. Germline CDR1 is SGHTA and CDR2 is FQGNSA. Trimming shortened V by 3 bases and J by 0 bases, and 11 bases separated the two germline ends. There are 15 residues in the CDR3. CDR3 DNA: TGTGCCAGCAGCTTTTTTTGGACAGTGAACACTGAAGCTTTCTTT. Translated: CASSFFWTVNTEAFF.